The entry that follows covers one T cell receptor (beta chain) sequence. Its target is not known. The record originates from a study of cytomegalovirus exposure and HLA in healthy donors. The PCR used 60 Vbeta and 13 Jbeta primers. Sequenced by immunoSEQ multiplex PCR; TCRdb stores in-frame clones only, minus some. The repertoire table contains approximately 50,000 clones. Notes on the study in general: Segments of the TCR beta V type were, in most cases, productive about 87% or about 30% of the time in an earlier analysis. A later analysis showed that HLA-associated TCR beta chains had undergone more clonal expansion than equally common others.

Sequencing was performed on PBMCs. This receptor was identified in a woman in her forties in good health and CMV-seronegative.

CDR3 sequence: CASRPGSGANVLTF. CDR3 sequence (DNA): TGTGCCAGCAGACCCGGCTCTGGGGCCAACGTCCTGACTTTC. The gene calls are TRBV7-3 and TRBJ2-6; D is uncertain. Germline CDR1 and CDR2: SGHTA and FQGTGA. This CDR3 is built from 14 residues. With 6 bases removed from V and 0 bases from J, the gap between germline ends came to 6 bases.